Shown below are 26 T cell receptor beta chains from a single sample sequenced in a study of glioma-infiltrating T cells after dendritic cell vaccination. Repertoires were generated with immunoSEQ multiplex PCR, while TCRdb's copy carries only in-frame clones and drops some. The sample lists about 87,000 clones, roughly four fifths occurring once. Time point given: after dendritic cell vaccination, including at tumor progression/relapse. The sample was blood, taken after dendritic cell vaccination. These TCRs come from a human donor with glioblastoma.

DNA for the CDR3: TGTGCCAGTACCCGGACAGCCGGCTATGGCTACACCTTC. This codes for CASTRTAGYGYTF. The rearrangement uses TRBV19 and TRBJ1-2; the D gene is possibly TRBD1 (6 bases). Trimming removed 7 bases from V and 4 bases from J, with 13 bases in between. This CDR3 has 13 residues. CDR1 and CDR2 (germline): LNHDA, SQIVND (reference sequence).

The chain has TRBV7-9 and TRBJ1-1; 8 bases map to TRBD1. J was trimmed by 5 bases and V by 6 bases; bases with no gene match: 5. CDR1 SEHNR and CDR2 FQNEAQ come from the germline V gene (reference sequence). This CDR3 comprises 13 residues. The chain's CDR3 is CASSPTGVTEAFF. The CDR3 DNA sequence: TGTGCCAGCAGTCCGACAGGGGTAACTGAAGCTTTCTTT.

V is TRBV4-3 and J is TRBJ2-1; 9 bases fit TRBD2. V shed 3 bases and J 6 bases; nucleotides not matched to a gene: 6. The germline V gene has CDR1 LGHNA and CDR2 YSLEER. The CDR3 contains 15 residues. The CDR3 region is CASSHPGLALNEQFF. The CDR3 region has the DNA TGCGCCAGCAGCCATCCGGGACTAGCACTCAATGAGCAGTTCTTC.

The chain employs TRBV6-5 and TRBJ1-2, with 8 bases aligning to TRBD1. Looked up from germline, CDR1 is MNHEY and CDR2 is SVGAGI. The V gene end was trimmed by 5 bases and the J gene end by 7 bases; junction bases not matched to a gene: 9. The CDR3 totals 14 residues. CDR3 loop: CASSPFQGASGYTF. The DNA of the CDR3 is TGTGCCAGCAGTCCCTTCCAGGGGGCAAGTGGCTACACCTTC.

The rearrangement links TRBV5-1 to TRBJ2-5; 11 nucleotides line up with TRBD2. Germline CDR1 reads SGHRS; CDR2 reads YFSETQ. Germline trimming cut 3 bases from V and 4 bases from J; bases unmatched to any gene: 11. The CDR3 runs to 17 residues. The CDR3: CASSSTIAGGNGETQYF. CDR3 in DNA: TGCGCCAGCAGCTCAACCATAGCGGGGGGGAACGGAGAGACCCAGTACTTC.

This clone came up a few times. The germline gene is not matched at one end of the junction; a read error may be the cause. J is TRBJ2-2 and V is TRBV7-7; 10 nucleotides line up with TRBD1. The CDR3 spans 14 residues. From germline, CDR1 is SSHAT and CDR2 FNYEAQ (reference sequence). The CDR3 bases are TGTGCTAGCAGCCGGGACAGGGGCACCGGGGAGCTGTTTTTT. Residues: CASSRDRGTGELFF.

The genes are TRBV6-1 and TRBJ1-2; D not certain. The length of the CDR3 is 10 residues. Germline CDR1 MNHNS, CDR2 SASEGT. Trimming cost V 3 bases and J 8 bases, with 4 bases left between them. The CDR3 region has the DNA TGTGCCAGCAGTGATGTAGGCTACACCTTC. Translating gives CASSDVGYTF.

This rearrangement joins TRBV1 to TRBJ2-3; the D call TRBD1 from the table was never checked on the DNA. TRBV1 is a listed pseudogene. This CDR3 spans 19 amino acids. CDR3 DNA: TGCACCAGCAGCCAAGTCACAAAAGAGTTTTGGGCTTTCACAGATACGCAGTATTTT. Translating gives CTSSQVTKEFWAFTDTQYF.

This sequence joins TRBV5-1 and TRBJ2-5; 9 nucleotides align to TRBD2. V shed 2 bases and J 2 bases; nucleotides not matched to a gene: 4. The CDR3 loop spans 15 amino acids. Germline V gene sequence: CDR1 SGHRS, CDR2 YFSETQ. The CDR3 DNA reads TGCGCCAGCAGCTTATTAGCGGGGGAGCAAGAGACCCAGTACTTC. Translating it yields CASSLLAGEQETQYF.

The gene calls are TRBV10-3 and TRBJ2-1, with 11 bases aligning to TRBD2. The CDR3 is 13 amino acids. Germline-derived CDR1 and CDR2 are ENHRY and SYGVKD. J lost 5 bases, V lost 11 bases, and 5 bases had no gene match. CDR3 region: CAPRLAGHNEQFF. The CDR3 coding sequence is TGTGCCCCTCGACTAGCGGGGCACAATGAGCAGTTCTTC.

The rearrangement joins TRBV9 to TRBJ1-3; TRBD1 might be the D (6 bases). The germline V and J ends were trimmed by 3 bases and 0 bases, with 13 bases remaining between them. Germline V gene sequence: CDR1 SGDLS, CDR2 YYNGEE. This CDR3 is 16 amino acids long. CDR3 sequence (DNA): TGTGCCAGCAGCGCAATGGACAGCTACTCTGGAAACACCATATATTTT. Protein sequence: CASSAMDSYSGNTIYF.

The genes are TRBV9 and TRBJ2-5; 8 positions agree with TRBD2. CDR1 and CDR2 (germline): SGDLS, YYNGEE. The CDR3 length is 16 residues. The junction had 10 bases not matched to a gene; V was cut back by 5 bases and J by 1 base. The CDR3 loop reads CASSGGPAGAQETQYF. DNA of the CDR3: TGTGCCAGCAGTGGGGGGCCAGCGGGGGCCCAAGAGACCCAGTACTTC.

V and J are TRBV4-2 and TRBJ2-3; TRBD1 matches at 7 bases. The CDR3 has 16 residues. Trimming at V came to 1 base and at J to 0 bases, leaving 4 bases not matched to a gene. Germline lookup yields CDR1 LGHNA and CDR2 YNFKEQ. This CDR3 reads CASSQAADRSTDTQYF. CDR3 bases: TGTGCCAGCAGCCAAGCCGCGGACAGGAGCACAGATACGCAGTATTTT.

The chain recombines TRBV19 with TRBJ1-1; D ambiguous. This CDR3 is 14 amino acids long. Germline assignment: CDR1 LNHDA and CDR2 SQIVND (reference sequence). Between the trimmed V and J ends, which lost 6 bases and 2 bases, there was a span of 13 bases. The CDR3 protein is CASRQGLHNTEAFF. In DNA form, the CDR3 reads TGTGCCAGTAGGCAAGGACTGCACAACACTGAAGCTTTCTTT.

The V and J genes are TRBV27 and TRBJ1-2, with D possibly matching TRBD1 (6 bases). The CDR3 spans 17 residues. Germline assignment: CDR1 MNHEY and CDR2 SMNVEV (reference sequence). V was clipped by 2 bases and J by 7 bases, with 23 bases between them. The CDR3 DNA reads as TGTGCCAGCAGTTTAATGGGTCTTCAGGGGAGGGTGTGTGGCTACACCTTC. Its protein product is CASSLMGLQGRVCGYTF.

The chain recombines TRBV5-1 with TRBJ1-1; possibly TRBD1 for D (6 bases). V was pared by 9 bases and J by 4 bases, with 22 bases between. The germline V gene has CDR1 SGHRS and CDR2 YFSETQ. The CDR3 consists of 15 residues. Written as DNA, the CDR3 is TGCGCCACCCATCCCAGGGGAGACGGAAGCACTGAAGCTTTCTTT. This gives the protein CATHPRGDGSTEAFF.

The chain is built from TRBV11-2 and TRBJ1-2; 7 positions agree with TRBD1. V shed 4 bases, J shed 5 bases, and the junction held 10 bases outside the gene matches. The CDR3 totals 15 residues. CDR1 and CDR2 (germline): SGHAT, FQNNGV. CDR3 region: CASSSLRPTGYGYTF. CDR3 DNA sequence: TGTGCCAGCAGCTCCCTACGACCGACAGGGTATGGCTACACCTTC.

The chain combines TRBV12-5 with TRBJ1-6, with 9 bases aligning to TRBD1. Trimming removed 0 bases from V and 4 bases from J; junction bases left unmatched: 16. Germline V gene lookup returns CDR1 LGHNT and CDR2 FRNRAP. The CDR3 length is 21 residues. The CDR3, as DNA: TGTGCTAGTGGTTTGGTAATTCCCCAAGGACAGGGGACTTTTTATAATTCACCCCTCCACTTT. Protein sequence: CASGLVIPQGQGTFYNSPLHF.

The chain uses TRBV29-1 and TRBJ2-7; D gene unclear. CDR1 SQVTM and CDR2 ANQGSEA come from the germline V gene. CDR3 length equals 11 residues. Trimming removed 4 bases at V and 3 bases at J, with 7 bases between. CDR3: CSVAVGYEQYF. CDR3 DNA: TGCAGCGTTGCGGTCGGCTACGAGCAGTACTTC.

This chain uses TRBV5-4 with TRBJ1-6; D gene unclear. V was cut by 0 bases and J by 10 bases, with 11 bases left in between. CDR1 SGHNT and CDR2 YYREEE come from the germline V gene (reference sequence). There are 14 residues in the CDR3. Written as DNA, the CDR3 is TGTGCCAGCAGCTTGGTCTACGAGGGATCACCCCTCCACTTT. Translated, it gives CASSLVYEGSPLHF.

This clone appeared once. This chain's CDR3 is CASGGQGSHTEAFF. The CDR3 DNA reads TGTGCCAGCGGGGGACAGGGGAGTCACACTGAAGCTTTCTTT. The chain employs TRBV2 and TRBJ1-1, with 10 bases lining up with TRBD1. This CDR3 has 14 amino acids. In germline, CDR1 is SNHLY, CDR2 FYNNEI. V dropped 8 bases and J dropped 3; count of bases not matched to a gene: 6.

This chain uses TRBV7-3 with TRBJ2-5, with unresolved D. This CDR3 comprises 15 residues. Germline V lookup: CDR1 SGHTA, CDR2 FQGTGA. Trimming stripped 1 base from V and 4 bases from J, with 13 bases between. The CDR3 is CASSLNRVVGETQYF. In nucleotides, the CDR3 is TGTGCCAGCAGCTTAAACCGGGTTGTGGGAGAGACCCAGTACTTC.

The J gene is TRBJ2-3, the V gene TRBV7-9; 8 nucleotides line up with TRBD2. The J segment lost 0 bases and the V segment lost 7 bases, leaving 9 bases of the junction unmatched. The CDR3 has 16 residues. In germline, CDR1 is SEHNR, CDR2 FQNEAQ (reference sequence). The CDR3 here is CASIGRGGLSTDTQYF. CDR3 sequence (DNA): TGTGCCAGCATTGGTCGGGGGGGGCTAAGCACAGATACGCAGTATTTT.

A single count supports this clone. In nucleotides, the CDR3 is TGTGCCATCACCCCGAGGGTCGGGGGGCAAGGAAAGGGCGGGGAGCTGTTTTTT. Amino acid sequence: CAITPRVGGQGKGGELFF. This chain connects TRBV10-3 to TRBJ2-2, with D tentatively TRBD2 (7 bases). The CDR3 has 18 amino acids. In germline, CDR1 is ENHRY, CDR2 SYGVKD. V lost 7 bases and J lost 7, with 28 bases in between.

The chain has TRBV7-6 and TRBJ1-1; D is possibly TRBD1 (5 bases). The CDR3 has 13 amino acids. V lost 5 bases and J lost 6, with 13 bases in between. The germline V gene encodes CDR1 SGHVS and CDR2 FNYEAQ. In DNA form, the CDR3 reads TGTGCCAGCAGCGACCCGGGGGGTTCTGAAGCTTTCTTT. Its protein product is CASSDPGGSEAFF.

The chain uses TRBV27 and TRBJ1-2; D gene unclear. Trimming pared 11 bases from V and 2 bases from J, leaving 15 bases between. Germline V CDR1 and CDR2: MNHEY, SMNVEV (reference sequence). The CDR3 sequence is 13 residues long. The CDR3 nucleotides read TGTGCCGCCAGACGGGGAGTAAACTATGGCTACACCTTC. This translates into CAARRGVNYGYTF.